The 24 T cell receptor beta chains presented below share a single source sample, sequenced in a study of CD8 T cells in Susac syndrome. The authors reverse transcribed roughly 0.5 to 1 ug RNA with random hexamers. Each CDR3 protein gets one entry after TCRdb re-called the immunoSEQ multiplex PCR reads with MiXCR. The data show around 53,000 distinct CDR3 sequences, around 95% seen once. The sequenced sample was CD8+ T cells from PBMCs. These receptors were taken from a human donor with Susac syndrome.

The rearrangement joins TRBV19 to TRBJ1-5, with no clear D. Germline assignment: CDR1 LNHDA and CDR2 SQIVND (reference sequence). Trimming left V 7 bases short and J 2 bases short, with 9 bases between. CDR3 length equals 13 residues. The CDR3 DNA reads as TGTGCCAGTATGGTGGGAGGCAATCAGCCCCAGCATTTT. Translated, it gives CASMVGGNQPQHF. The entire variable domain, with the rest obtained from reference TRBV19 and TRBJ1-5, is as follows: DGGITQSPKYLFRKEGQNVTLSCEQNLNHDAMYWYRQDPGQGLRLIYYSQIVNDFQKGDIAEGYSVSREKKESFPLTVTSAQKNPTAFYLCASMVGGNQPQHFGDGTRLSIL.

The rearrangement uses TRBV7-9 and TRBJ2-7; TRBD1 matches at 10 bases. Per germline, CDR1 SEHNR and CDR2 FQNEAQ (reference sequence). V shed 3 bases, J shed 7 bases, and the junction held 9 bases outside the gene matches. The CDR3 contains 15 residues. The CDR3 DNA is TGTGCCAGCAGCTTGGAACGACAGGGGGCGCGGGAGCAGTACTTC. Residues: CASSLERQGAREQYF.

The chain links TRBV12-3 or TRBV12-4 to TRBJ1-5; D gene uncertain. The ends were cut back, 0 bases at V and 9 bases at J, with 9 bases in the middle. The CDR3 is 13 amino acids. CDR3 region: CASSLATTMPQHF. CDR3 sequence (DNA): TGTGCCAGCAGTTTAGCCACCACTATGCCCCAGCATTTT.

The chain combines TRBV12-3 or TRBV12-4 with TRBJ2-7; D is uncertain. Trimming took off 6 bases at V and 0 bases at J, with 15 bases between the two ends. The CDR3 contains 15 residues. In DNA form, the CDR3 reads TGTGCCAGCAGACAAGGCACTGGAGCCTCCTACGAGCAGTACTTC. Translating it yields CASRQGTGASYEQYF.

This sequence joins TRBV27 and TRBJ2-3; 12 positions match TRBD2. J was trimmed by 1 base and V by 5 bases; bases with no gene match: 7. This CDR3 comprises 17 residues. Germline V gene sequence: CDR1 MNHEY, CDR2 SMNVEV (reference sequence). CDR3 DNA: TGTGCCAGCAGTCCCCTAGCGGGGGGGCGGGGCACAGATACGCAGTATTTT. The encoded protein is CASSPLAGGRGTDTQYF.

V usage is TRBV12-3 or TRBV12-4 and J usage is TRBJ2-1; 10 nucleotides line up with TRBD1. V was clipped by 8 bases and J by 8 bases; unmatched bases: 3. This CDR3 region has 12 residues. CDR3 sequence reads: CASQTGGDEQFF. CDR3 coding DNA: TGTGCCAGCCAGACAGGGGGCGATGAGCAGTTCTTC.

The chain carries TRBV25-1 and TRBJ1-2; D is unclear. Germline loops: CDR1 MGHDK, CDR2 SYGVNS. This CDR3 spans 12 amino acids. V was shortened by 7 bases and J by 8 bases, with 14 bases between the two germline ends. CDR3 nucleotides: TGTGCCAGCAAGGAGGGCCTGGAGGGCTACACCTTC. Translated: CASKEGLEGYTF.

The count of this clonotype is one. V and J are TRBV18 and TRBJ1-5, with D tentatively TRBD1 (5 bases). The CDR3 totals 15 residues. Germline assignment: CDR1 KGHSH and CDR2 LQKENI. Trimming stripped 6 bases from V and 0 bases from J, with 12 bases between. The chain's CDR3 is CASSADNYSNQPQHF. CDR3 DNA sequence: TGTGCCAGCTCCGCGGACAATTATAGCAATCAGCCCCAGCATTTT.

The chain joins TRBV12-3 or TRBV12-4 to TRBJ2-1; TRBD1 aligns across 11 bases. The CDR3 extends over 14 amino acids. The V and J ends lost 4 bases and 12 bases, in that order; junction bases with no gene match: 8. For the CDR3, the DNA is TGTGCCAGCAGTTGGACAGGGGGCGCAGGAGGGCAGTTCTTC. This translates into CASSWTGGAGGQFF.

This sequence joins TRBV19 and TRBJ1-2, with D possibly TRBD1 on 5 matching bases. The CDR3 contains 13 residues. CDR1 LNHDA and CDR2 SQIVND come from the germline V gene (reference sequence). The V end lost 8 bases, the J end lost 6 bases, and 16 bases lay between the germline ends. In DNA form, the CDR3 reads TGTGCCAGTTATCAGGGTAACTATGATGGCTACACCTTC. This translates into CASYQGNYDGYTF.

The chain couples TRBV7-9 to TRBJ2-3; perhaps TRBD1 as D (5 bases). The CDR3 sequence is 14 residues long. From germline, CDR1 is SEHNR and CDR2 FQNEAQ (reference sequence). The V and J ends lost 3 bases and 0 bases respectively, with 7 bases between them. The CDR3: CASSFDSSTDTQYF. The CDR3 DNA reads TGTGCCAGCAGCTTCGACAGTAGCACAGATACGCAGTATTTT.

V and J are TRBV20-1 and TRBJ2-1; 11 bases match TRBD1. This CDR3 contains 17 residues. The V gene end was trimmed by 0 bases and the J gene end by 8 bases; junction bases not matched to a gene: 12. The germline gives CDR1 DFQATT, CDR2 SNEGSKA (reference sequence). CDR3 residues: CSARDSVGQGAPHEQFF. The DNA for the CDR3 is TGCAGTGCTAGAGATTCAGTAGGACAGGGGGCGCCCCATGAGCAGTTCTTC.

This chain links TRBV12-3 or TRBV12-4 with TRBJ1-5, with TRBD1 matching 7 bases. After removal of 6 bases from V and 4 bases from J, the junction contained 9 bases not matched to a gene. This CDR3 is 15 amino acids long. The CDR3 DNA is TGTGCCAGCAGCTTATACAGGGGAGATAATCAGCCCCAGCATTTT. It is translated as CASSLYRGDNQPQHF.

The gene calls are TRBV4-3 and TRBJ1-5; D gene ambiguous. The CDR3 extends over 15 amino acids. The V gene's germline CDR1 is LGHNA and CDR2 YSLEER. Deletions cut 0 bases from V and 4 bases from J, with 10 bases between. Here the CDR3 DNA reads TGCGCCAGCAGCCAAGACTGGACTGATAATCAGCCCCAGCATTTT. It encodes CASSQDWTDNQPQHF.

V is TRBV12-3 or TRBV12-4 and J is TRBJ1-1, with TRBD1 matching over 7 bases. CDR3 length: 16 amino acids. Trimming cost V 5 bases and J 4 bases; bases outside gene matches: 13. The CDR3 loop reads CASSPPRTGSVTEAFF. The CDR3 coding sequence is TGTGCCAGCAGTCCCCCACGGACAGGTTCGGTCACTGAAGCTTTCTTT.

This chain joins TRBV19 and TRBJ2-1; possibly TRBD1 for D (5 bases). This CDR3 has 12 amino acids. V lost 10 bases and J lost 8, with 15 bases in between. Germline CDR1 is LNHDA and CDR2 is SQIVND (reference sequence). The CDR3 loop is CATQTALHEQFF. The CDR3 bases are TGTGCCACCCAGACAGCCTTACATGAGCAGTTCTTC. The variable domain in full, with the rest retrieved from reference TRBV19 and TRBJ2-1, is DGGITQSPKYLFRKEGQNVTLSCEQNLNHDAMYWYRQDPGQGLRLIYYSQIVNDFQKGDIAEGYSVSREKKESFPLTVTSAQKNPTAFYLCATQTALHEQFFGPGTRLTVL.

The chain uses TRBV7-9 and TRBJ2-3, with 11 bases lining up with TRBD2. Germline V gives CDR1 SEHNR, CDR2 FQNEAQ (reference sequence). CDR3 size: 15 residues. V gave up 8 bases and J gave up 0 bases; unmatched junction bases: 4. The CDR3 reads CASALAGGSTDTQYF. CDR3 coding DNA: TGTGCCAGCGCTCTAGCGGGGGGAAGCACAGATACGCAGTATTTT.

The V and J genes are TRBV12-3 or TRBV12-4 and TRBJ2-5, with 11 bases fitting TRBD1. Trimming took 5 bases from V and 5 from J; bases not matched to a gene: 10. CDR3 size: 16 residues. Written as DNA, the CDR3 is TGTGCCAGCAGTAGATTCGGACAGGGGGCATTGGAGACCCAGTACTTC. Translating gives CASSRFGQGALETQYF.

V gene TRBV6-2 or TRBV6-3 combines with J gene TRBJ2-7, with D perhaps matching TRBD2 (6 bases). Trimming stripped 7 bases from V and 3 bases from J, with 13 bases between. CDR3 size: 13 residues. Looked up from germline, CDR1 is MNHEY and CDR2 is SVGEGT. The CDR3 region is CASTPGESYEQYF. CDR3 nucleotides: TGTGCCAGCACTCCGGGGGAAAGCTACGAGCAGTACTTC.

The chain combines TRBV29-1 with TRBJ2-7, with D perhaps being TRBD1 or TRBD2 (5 bases each). The CDR3 runs to 11 residues. Germline CDR1 SQVTM, CDR2 ANQGSEA. Trimming removed 4 bases from V and 8 bases from J, with 12 bases in between. CDR3 nucleotides: TGCAGCGTTGGTGAAACGGGACAGCAGTACTTC. It yields the protein CSVGETGQQYF.

The table lists this clonotype with a count of one. The genes are TRBV12-3 or TRBV12-4 and TRBJ2-1; the D gene could be TRBD1 or TRBD2 (5 bases each). The CDR3 totals 12 residues. V gave up 3 bases and J gave up 8 bases, with 8 bases separating them. The DNA for the CDR3 is TGTGCCAGCAGTTTCCGGGGCGATGAGCAGTTCTTC. Residues: CASSFRGDEQFF.

This chain links TRBV7-9 with TRBJ2-5, with D maybe TRBD2 (6 bases). Trimming shortened V by 0 bases and J by 6 bases, and 11 bases separated the two germline ends. Germline V CDR1 and CDR2: SEHNR, FQNEAQ (reference sequence). The CDR3 length is 14 residues. CDR3 region: CASSLAGGDQTQYF. In DNA, the CDR3 is TGTGCCAGCAGCTTAGCTGGAGGGGATCAGACCCAGTACTTC.

The CDR3 region is CASSPNEGRASYEQYF. Written as DNA, the CDR3 is TGTGCCAGCAGCCCGAACGAGGGACGGGCCTCCTACGAGCAGTACTTC. V is TRBV3-1 and J is TRBJ2-7, with D perhaps TRBD1 or TRBD2 (5 bases each). The V gene lost 4 bases and the J gene lost 0 bases, with 16 bases spanning the gap. Germline V gene lookup returns CDR1 LGHDT and CDR2 YNNKEL (reference sequence). The CDR3 is made up of 16 amino acids.

V usage is TRBV7-2 and J usage is TRBJ2-7; D is possibly TRBD1 or TRBD2 (6 bases each). From germline, CDR1 is SGHTA and CDR2 FQGNSA. This CDR3 is 15 amino acids long. V dropped 3 bases and J dropped 2 bases, with 14 bases sitting between them. CDR3 nucleotides: TGTGCCAGCAGCTTCTACCGGGGGCTAACCTACGAGCAGTACTTC. It translates to CASSFYRGLTYEQYF.